These 8 T cell receptor beta chains originate from one sample sequenced in a study of shared clonotypes between healthy human individuals. TCRdb's copy holds only in-frame clones and misses some; the assay was immunoSEQ multiplex PCR. The sample has about 610,000 clones, 97% seen once. Specimen: naive CD4+ T cells sorted from blood. Subset defined: CD45RA+ positively selected. The source of these receptors is a woman aged 25-40 years in good health.

The V gene is TRBV10-1, the J gene TRBJ2-7; a possible D gene is TRBD2 (6 bases). This CDR3 has 15 residues. V was shortened by 2 bases and J by 0 bases, with 11 bases between the two germline ends. Per the germline V gene, CDR1 is WNHNN and CDR2 is SYGVQD (reference sequence). The CDR3 DNA reads TGCGCCAGCAGTGAGGTGCGGGAAGACTCCTACGAGCAGTACTTC. The encoded protein is CASSEVREDSYEQYF.

This chain uses TRBV5-1 with TRBJ2-5, with D perhaps TRBD1 (5 bases). The CDR3 has 15 amino acids. Germline CDR1 and CDR2: SGHRS and YFSETQ. The V end was cut by 1 base, the J end by 9 bases, with 19 bases between. The DNA for the CDR3 is TGCGCCAGCAGCTTGCCGTGGGAAGGGGCTCGGGCCCAGTACTTC. This gives the protein CASSLPWEGARAQYF.

About this clone itself: The same CDR3 arises from other DNA sequences in this sample as well. This chain joins TRBV28 and TRBJ2-7; the D gene could be TRBD1 or TRBD2 (6 bases each). This CDR3 has 13 amino acids. The V gene lost 4 bases and the J gene lost 4 bases, with 11 bases spanning the gap. Germline V gene lookup returns CDR1 MDHEN and CDR2 SYDVKM. The CDR3 here is CASSSGGLYEQYF. As DNA, the CDR3 is TGTGCCAGCAGTTCCGGGGGCTTATACGAGCAGTACTTC.

This clone was counted once. This rearrangement joins TRBV4-1 to TRBJ2-7; tentative D call: TRBD2 (5 bases). Germline values: CDR1 MGHRA, CDR2 YSYEKL. Trimming cost V 1 base and J 3 bases, with 10 bases left between them. This CDR3 is built from 14 residues. The CDR3 is CASSQGAVDYEQYF. CDR3 nucleotides: TGCGCCAGCAGCCAAGGAGCGGTCGACTACGAGCAGTACTTC.

This clone occurred once. J is TRBJ2-7 and V is TRBV5-1; maybe TRBD2 (6 bases). Per the germline V gene, CDR1 is SGHRS and CDR2 is YFSETQ. This CDR3 is 13 amino acids long. The germline V and J ends were trimmed by 4 bases and 3 bases, with 11 bases remaining between them. CDR3 region: CASSRDSYYEQYF. The CDR3 bases are TGCGCCAGCAGCAGGGACTCCTACTACGAGCAGTACTTC.

This chain uses TRBV6-5 with TRBJ2-1; 8 bases line up with TRBD2. J was trimmed by 2 bases and V by 0 bases; bases with no gene match: 0. The CDR3 contains 15 residues. CDR1 is MNHEY, CDR2 SVGAGI, per germline. The CDR3 DNA is TGTGCCAGCAGTTACTCTAGCGGGACCTACAATGAGCAGTTCTTC. The encoded protein is CASSYSSGTYNEQFF.

The genes are TRBV1 and TRBJ2-3. TRBV1 is a listed pseudogene. This CDR3 region has 16 residues. For the CDR3, the DNA is TGCACCAGCAGCCCTCCACGTAGGACGTACACAGATACGCAGTATTTT. It yields the protein CTSSPPRRTYTDTQYF.

The chain joins TRBV9 to TRBJ2-1; D is undetermined. Per germline, CDR1 SGDLS and CDR2 YYNGEE. The CDR3 runs 16 residues. Deletions cut 0 bases from V and 0 bases from J, with 10 bases between. This CDR3 is CASSVVAASSYNEQFF. CDR3 in DNA: TGTGCCAGCAGCGTAGTGGCGGCCAGCTCCTACAATGAGCAGTTCTTC.